This TCR beta chain was retrieved from a study of metastatic and nonmetastatic thyroid tumors. The CDR3 extends over 14 amino acids. Germline CDR1 is MNHNS and CDR2 is SASEGT. Trimming took off 5 bases at V and 6 bases at J, with 15 bases between the two ends. This clone was seen a handful of times. The entire patient cohort was treatment-naive prior to thyroid surgery. MiXCR was used by TCRdb to re-call the PCR reads. The table records about 30,000 clones, about 25% of them present only once. The receptor was derived from a female donor with papillary thyroid cancer or a benign thyroid nodule (not recorded which). Some clones in this sample may be carry-over from other donors' samples. Sequences were obtained from blood. The chain links TRBV6-1 to TRBJ2-3, with TRBD1 as a possible D gene (6 bases). The chain's CDR3 is CASSLGGANDTQYF. The CDR3 nucleotides are TGTGCCAGCAGTCTTGGGGGCGCGAATGATACGCAGTATTTT.